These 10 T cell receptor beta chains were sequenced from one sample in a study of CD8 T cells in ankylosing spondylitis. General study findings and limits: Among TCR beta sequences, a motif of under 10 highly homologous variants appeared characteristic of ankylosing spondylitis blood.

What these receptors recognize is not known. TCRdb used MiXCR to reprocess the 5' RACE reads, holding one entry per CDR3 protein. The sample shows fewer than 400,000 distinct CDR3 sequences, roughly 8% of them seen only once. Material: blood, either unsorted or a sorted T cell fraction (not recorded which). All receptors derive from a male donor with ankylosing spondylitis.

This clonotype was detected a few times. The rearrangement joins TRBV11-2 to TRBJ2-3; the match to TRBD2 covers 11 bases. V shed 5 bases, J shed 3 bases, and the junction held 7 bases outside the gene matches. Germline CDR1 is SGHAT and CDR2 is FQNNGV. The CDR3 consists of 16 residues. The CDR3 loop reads CASSQPTSGSTDTQYF. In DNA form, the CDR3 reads TGTGCCAGCAGCCAACCTACTAGCGGGAGTACAGATACGCAGTATTTT.

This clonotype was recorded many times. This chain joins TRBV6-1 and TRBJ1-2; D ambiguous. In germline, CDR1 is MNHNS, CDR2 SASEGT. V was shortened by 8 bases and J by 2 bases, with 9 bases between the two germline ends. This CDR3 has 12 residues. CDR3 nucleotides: TGTGCCAGCGTAACAGCGAACTATGGCTACACCTTC. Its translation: CASVTANYGYTF.

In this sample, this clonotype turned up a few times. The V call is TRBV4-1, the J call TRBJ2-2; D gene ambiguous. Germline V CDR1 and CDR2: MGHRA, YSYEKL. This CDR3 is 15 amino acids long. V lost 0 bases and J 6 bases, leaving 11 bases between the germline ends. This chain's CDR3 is CASSQEWRPAGELFF. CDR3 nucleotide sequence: TGCGCCAGCAGCCAAGAGTGGCGTCCTGCCGGGGAGCTGTTTTTT.

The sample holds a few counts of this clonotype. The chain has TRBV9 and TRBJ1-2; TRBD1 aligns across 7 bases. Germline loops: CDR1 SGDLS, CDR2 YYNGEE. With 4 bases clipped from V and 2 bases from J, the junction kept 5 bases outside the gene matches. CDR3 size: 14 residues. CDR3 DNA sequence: TGTGCCAGCAGCAAAGAGGGACAGAACTATGGCTACACCTTC. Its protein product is CASSKEGQNYGYTF.

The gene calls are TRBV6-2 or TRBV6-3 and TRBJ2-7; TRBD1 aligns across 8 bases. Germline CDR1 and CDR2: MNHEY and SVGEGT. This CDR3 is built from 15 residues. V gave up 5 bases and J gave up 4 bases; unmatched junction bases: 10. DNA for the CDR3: TGTGCCAGCAGTCCAAACCGGGACAGGACTTACGAGCAGTACTTC. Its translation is CASSPNRDRTYEQYF.

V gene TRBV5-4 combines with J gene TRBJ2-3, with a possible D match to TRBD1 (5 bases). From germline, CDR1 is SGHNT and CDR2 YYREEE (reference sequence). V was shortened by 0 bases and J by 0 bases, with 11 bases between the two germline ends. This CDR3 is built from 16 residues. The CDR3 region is CASSLGLDKSTDTQYF. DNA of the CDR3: TGTGCCAGCAGCTTGGGTCTGGACAAAAGCACAGATACGCAGTATTTT.

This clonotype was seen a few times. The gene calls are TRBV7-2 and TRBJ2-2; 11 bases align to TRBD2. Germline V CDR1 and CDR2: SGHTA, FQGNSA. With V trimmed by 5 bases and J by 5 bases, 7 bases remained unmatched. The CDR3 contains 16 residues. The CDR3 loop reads CASSPLAGGRTGELFF. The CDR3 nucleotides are TGTGCCAGCAGCCCTTTAGCGGGAGGGAGGACCGGGGAGCTGTTTTTT.

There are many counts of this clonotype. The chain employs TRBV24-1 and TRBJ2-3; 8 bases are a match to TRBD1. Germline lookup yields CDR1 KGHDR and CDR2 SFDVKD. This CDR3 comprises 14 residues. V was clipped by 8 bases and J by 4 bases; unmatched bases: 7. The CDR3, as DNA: TGTGCCACCAAATCTGAACAGGGGGCAGATACGCAGTATTTT. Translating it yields CATKSEQGADTQYF.

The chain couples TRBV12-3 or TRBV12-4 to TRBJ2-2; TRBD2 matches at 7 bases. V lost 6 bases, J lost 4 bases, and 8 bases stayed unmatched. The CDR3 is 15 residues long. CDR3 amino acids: CASRKIGRVTGELFF. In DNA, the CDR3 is TGTGCCAGCAGAAAAATTGGGAGGGTCACCGGGGAGCTGTTTTTT.

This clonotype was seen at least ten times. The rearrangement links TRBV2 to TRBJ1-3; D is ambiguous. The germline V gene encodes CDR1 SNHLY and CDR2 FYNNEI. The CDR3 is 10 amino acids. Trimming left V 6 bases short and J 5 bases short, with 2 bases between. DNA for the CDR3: TGTGCCAGCAGCCGAAACACCATATATTTT. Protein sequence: CASSRNTIYF.